The entry below describes one T cell receptor (beta chain). The CDR3 is 12 amino acids. The germline gives CDR1 SGHTA, CDR2 FQGNSA. The V gene lost 6 bases and the J gene lost 1 base, with 6 bases spanning the gap. Patients had blood sampled at baseline and again on cycle 4 day 1 and cycle 7 day 1. This sample is part of a study of OX40 agonist ivuxolimab in advanced cancers. Study-wide context: The dose-escalation cohort was around 83% male, with a mean age of 60 years, ranging roughly 20 to 90.

Produced via immunoSEQ multiplex PCR; TCRdb's table is partial and in-frame only. The sample carries some 43,000 clones, more than 75% recorded once. The chain has TRBV7-2 and TRBJ1-1; D unresolved. The sequence was obtained from an adult with an advanced solid tumor such as melanoma, head and neck, liver or kidney cancer. This specimen consisted of CD4+ or CD8+ T cells sorted from blood, obtained in a trial of the OX40 agonist ivuxolimab. CDR3 protein: CASRFGNTEAFF. CDR3 bases: TGTGCCAGCAGGTTCGGGAACACTGAAGCTTTCTTT.